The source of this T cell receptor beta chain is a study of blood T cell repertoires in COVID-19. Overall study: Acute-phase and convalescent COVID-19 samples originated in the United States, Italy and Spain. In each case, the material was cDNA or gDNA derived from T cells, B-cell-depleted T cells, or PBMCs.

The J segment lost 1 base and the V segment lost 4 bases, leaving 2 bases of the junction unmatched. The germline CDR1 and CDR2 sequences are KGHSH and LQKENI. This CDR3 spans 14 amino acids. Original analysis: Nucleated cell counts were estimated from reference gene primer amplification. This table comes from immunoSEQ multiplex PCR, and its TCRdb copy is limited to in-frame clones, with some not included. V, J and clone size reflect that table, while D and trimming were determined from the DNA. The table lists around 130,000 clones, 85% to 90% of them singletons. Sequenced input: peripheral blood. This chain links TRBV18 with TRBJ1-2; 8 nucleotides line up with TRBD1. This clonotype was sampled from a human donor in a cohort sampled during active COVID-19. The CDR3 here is CASSRQGINYGYTF. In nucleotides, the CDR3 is TGTGCCAGCTCACGACAGGGGATTAACTATGGCTACACCTTC.